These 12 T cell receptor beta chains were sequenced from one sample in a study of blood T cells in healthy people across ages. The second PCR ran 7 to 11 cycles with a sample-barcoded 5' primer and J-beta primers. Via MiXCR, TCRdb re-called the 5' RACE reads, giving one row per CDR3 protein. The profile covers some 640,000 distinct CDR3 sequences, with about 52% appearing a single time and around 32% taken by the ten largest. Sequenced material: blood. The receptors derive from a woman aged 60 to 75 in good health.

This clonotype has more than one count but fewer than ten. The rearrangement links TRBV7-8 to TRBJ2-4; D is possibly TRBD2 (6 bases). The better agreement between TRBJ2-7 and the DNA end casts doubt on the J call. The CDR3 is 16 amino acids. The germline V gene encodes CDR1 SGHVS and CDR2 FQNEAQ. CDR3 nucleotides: TGTGCCAGCAGCTCCAGGGAGCCGGGACTTAGCTACGAGCAGTACTTC. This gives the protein CASSSREPGLSYEQYF.

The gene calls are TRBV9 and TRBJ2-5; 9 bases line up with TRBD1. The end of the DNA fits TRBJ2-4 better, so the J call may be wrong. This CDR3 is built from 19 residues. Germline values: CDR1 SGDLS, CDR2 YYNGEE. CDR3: CASSVEELWGQGYKNIQYF. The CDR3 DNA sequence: TGTGCCAGCAGCGTAGAGGAGTTGTGGGGACAGGGCTACAAAAACATTCAGTACTTC.

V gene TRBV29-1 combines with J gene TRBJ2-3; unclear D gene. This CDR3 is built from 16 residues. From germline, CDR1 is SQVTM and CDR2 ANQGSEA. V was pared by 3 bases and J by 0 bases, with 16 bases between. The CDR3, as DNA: TGCAGCGTTGACGTTAGTAGCTTTGATAGCACAGATACGCAGTATTTT. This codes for CSVDVSSFDSTDTQYF.

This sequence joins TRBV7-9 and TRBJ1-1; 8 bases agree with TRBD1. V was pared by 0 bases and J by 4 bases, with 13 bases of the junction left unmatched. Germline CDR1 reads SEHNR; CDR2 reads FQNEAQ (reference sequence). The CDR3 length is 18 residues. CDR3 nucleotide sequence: TGTGCCAGCAGCTTAGCCAAACTCCGGGACAGGACCTTCACTGAAGCTTTCTTT. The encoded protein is CASSLAKLRDRTFTEAFF.

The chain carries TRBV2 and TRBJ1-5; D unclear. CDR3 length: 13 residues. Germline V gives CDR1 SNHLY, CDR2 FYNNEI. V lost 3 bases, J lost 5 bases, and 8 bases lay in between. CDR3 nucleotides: TGTGCCAGCAGTGAGGGCAACTATCAGCCCCAGCATTTT. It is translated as CASSEGNYQPQHF.

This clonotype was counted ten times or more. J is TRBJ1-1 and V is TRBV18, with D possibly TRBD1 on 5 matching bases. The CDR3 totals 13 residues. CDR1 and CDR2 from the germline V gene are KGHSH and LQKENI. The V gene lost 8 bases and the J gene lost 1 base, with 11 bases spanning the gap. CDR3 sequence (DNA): TGTGCCAGCAGCCCTCAGGGGAACACTGAAGCTTTCTTT. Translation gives CASSPQGNTEAFF. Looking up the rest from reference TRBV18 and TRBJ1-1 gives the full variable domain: NAGVMQNPRHLVRRRGQEARLRCSPMKGHSHVYWYRQLPEEGLKFMVYLQKENIIDESGMPKERFSAEFPKEGPSILRIQQVVRGDSAAYFCASSPQGNTEAFFGQGTRLTVV.

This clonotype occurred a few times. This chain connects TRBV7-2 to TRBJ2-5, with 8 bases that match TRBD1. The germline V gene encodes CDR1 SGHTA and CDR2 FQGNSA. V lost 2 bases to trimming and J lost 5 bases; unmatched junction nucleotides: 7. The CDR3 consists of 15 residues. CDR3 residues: CASSLPGTGGETQYF. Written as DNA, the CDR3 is TGTGCCAGCAGCTTACCCGGGACAGGTGGCGAGACCCAGTACTTC.

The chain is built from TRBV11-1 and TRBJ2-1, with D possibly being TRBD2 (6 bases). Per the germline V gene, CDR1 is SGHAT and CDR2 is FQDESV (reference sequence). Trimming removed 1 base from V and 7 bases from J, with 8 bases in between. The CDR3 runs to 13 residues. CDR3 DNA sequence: TGTGCCAGCAGCTTAGGCGGGGAGAATGAGCAGTTCTTC. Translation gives CASSLGGENEQFF. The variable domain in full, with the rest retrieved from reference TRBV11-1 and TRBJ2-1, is EAEVAQSPRYKITEKSQAVAFWCDPISGHATLYWYRQILGQGPELLVQFQDESVVDDSQLPKDRFSAERLKGVDSTLKIQPAELGDSAMYLCASSLGGENEQFFGPGTRLTVL.

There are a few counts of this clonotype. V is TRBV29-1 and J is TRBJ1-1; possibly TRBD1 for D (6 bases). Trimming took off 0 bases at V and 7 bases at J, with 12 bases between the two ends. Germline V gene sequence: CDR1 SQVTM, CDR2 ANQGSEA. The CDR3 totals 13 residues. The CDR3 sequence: CSVEDRGQSEAFF. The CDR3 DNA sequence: TGCAGCGTTGAAGATCGGGGGCAGAGTGAAGCTTTCTTT.

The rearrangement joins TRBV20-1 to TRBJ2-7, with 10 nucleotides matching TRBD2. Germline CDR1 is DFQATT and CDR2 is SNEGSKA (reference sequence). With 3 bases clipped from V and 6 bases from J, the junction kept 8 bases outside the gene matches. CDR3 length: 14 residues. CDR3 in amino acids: CSASKREGPFEQYF. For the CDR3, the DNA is TGCAGTGCTAGTAAGCGGGAGGGCCCTTTCGAGCAGTACTTC.

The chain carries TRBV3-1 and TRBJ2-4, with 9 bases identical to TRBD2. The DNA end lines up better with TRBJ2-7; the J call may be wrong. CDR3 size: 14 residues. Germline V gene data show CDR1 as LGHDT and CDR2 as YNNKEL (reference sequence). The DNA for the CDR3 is TGTGCCAGCGGGCGGGAGGGCCTTCCGGACGAGCAGTACTTC. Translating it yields CASGREGLPDEQYF.

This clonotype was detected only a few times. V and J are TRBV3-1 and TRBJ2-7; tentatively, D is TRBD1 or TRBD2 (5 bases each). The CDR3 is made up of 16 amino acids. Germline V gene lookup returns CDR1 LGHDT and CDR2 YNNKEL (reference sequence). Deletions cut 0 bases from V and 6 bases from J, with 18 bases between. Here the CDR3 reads CASSQEGAGKVAEQYF. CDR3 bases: TGTGCCAGCAGCCAAGAAGGGGCCGGGAAGGTCGCCGAGCAGTACTTC.